This TCR beta chain was captured in a study of T cells after posttransplantation cyclophosphamide. Method: immunoSEQ multiplex PCR; TCRdb's copy keeps in-frame clones and lacks some. Of approximately 28,000 clones detected, over 80% appear once; the ten largest clones hold 0.2% to 0.3%. This CDR3 has 15 residues. From germline, CDR1 is SGHRS and CDR2 YFSETQ. V was shortened by 0 bases and J by 0 bases, with 10 bases between the two germline ends. A word on this clone: What it recognizes is unknown.

The naive gate required viable CD3+CD4+ or CD3+CD8+ cells with CCR7+CD45RA+CD45RO-CD95-CD27+CD28+ phenotype. On the day of bone marrow donation, the related graft donor provided peripheral blood. Findings of the study overall: TRB clonality was highly associated with recipient CMV seropositivity and reactivation.

This chain connects TRBV5-1 to TRBJ2-7; a possible D gene is TRBD1 (5 bases). Sequenced sample: naive CD4+ T cells sorted from PBMCs. The TCR was taken from an older woman in good health, CMV-negative, and a related stem cell transplant donor. DNA for the CDR3: TGCGCCAGCAGCTTGGGGGCAGGGCCCTCCTACGAGCAGTACTTC. This translates into CASSLGAGPSYEQYF.